This T cell receptor (beta chain) was captured in a study of human T cells and chemical hapten exposure. Turning to the study itself: Mainly, slight library volume differences in the pool made TCR yields vary.

The study used a library that attached unique molecular identifiers to individual cDNA molecules. Using its own MiXCR run on the RACE reads, TCRdb lists one record per CDR3 protein. The table has 50,000 or so distinct CDR3 sequences, approximately 4.8% seen once; the top ten hold under 7%. With 2 bases removed from V and 9 bases from J, the gap between germline ends came to 15 bases. The CDR3 spans 14 residues. CDR1 and CDR2 (germline): SGHRS, YFSETQ. Time point here: healthy volunteer bleed at 2 weeks. Unfractionated whole blood yielded the extracted total RNA. Sequencing input: whole blood. The receptor was derived from a human donor in good health. Some clones in this sample may be carry-over from other donors' samples. V usage is TRBV5-1 and J usage is TRBJ1-5; no firm D call. CDR3 bases: TGCGCCAGCAGCTTCGAATTTCCCGGATCGCCCCAGCATTTT. Translating it yields CASSFEFPGSPQHF.